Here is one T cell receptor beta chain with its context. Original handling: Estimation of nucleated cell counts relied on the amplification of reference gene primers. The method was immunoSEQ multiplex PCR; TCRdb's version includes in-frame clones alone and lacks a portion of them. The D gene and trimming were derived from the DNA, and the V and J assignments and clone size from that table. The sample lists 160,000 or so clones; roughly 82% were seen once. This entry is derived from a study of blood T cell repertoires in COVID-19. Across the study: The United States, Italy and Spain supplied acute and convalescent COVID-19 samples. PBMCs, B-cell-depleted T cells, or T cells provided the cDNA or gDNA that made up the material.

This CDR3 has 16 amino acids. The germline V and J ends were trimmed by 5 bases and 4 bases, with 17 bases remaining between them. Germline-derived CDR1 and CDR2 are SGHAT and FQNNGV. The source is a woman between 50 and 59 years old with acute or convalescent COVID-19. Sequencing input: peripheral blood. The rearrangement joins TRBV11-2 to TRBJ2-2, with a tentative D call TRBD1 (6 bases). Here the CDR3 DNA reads TGTGCCAGCAGCCAGCAGGGGCAAATAGGCACCGGGGAGCTGTTTTTT. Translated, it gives CASSQQGQIGTGELFF.